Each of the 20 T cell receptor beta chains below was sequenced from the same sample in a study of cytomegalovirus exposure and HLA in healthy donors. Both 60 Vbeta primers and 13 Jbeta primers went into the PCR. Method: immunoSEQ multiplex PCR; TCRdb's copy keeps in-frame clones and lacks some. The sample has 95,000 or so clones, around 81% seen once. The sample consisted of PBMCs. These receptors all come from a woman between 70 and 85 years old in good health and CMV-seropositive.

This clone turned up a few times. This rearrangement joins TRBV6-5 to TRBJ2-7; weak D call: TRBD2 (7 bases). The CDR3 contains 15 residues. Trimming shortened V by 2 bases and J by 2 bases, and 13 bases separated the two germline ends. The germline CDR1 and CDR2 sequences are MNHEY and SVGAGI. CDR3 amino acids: CASSYGGAFTYEQYF. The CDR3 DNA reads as TGTGCCAGCAGTTACGGGGGGGCGTTCACCTACGAGCAGTACTTC.

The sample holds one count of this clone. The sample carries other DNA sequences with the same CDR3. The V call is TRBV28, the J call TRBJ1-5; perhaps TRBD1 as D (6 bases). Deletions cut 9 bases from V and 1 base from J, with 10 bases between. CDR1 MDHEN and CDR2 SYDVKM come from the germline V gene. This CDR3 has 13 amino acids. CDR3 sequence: CASYRASNQPQHF. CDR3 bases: TGTGCCAGTTACAGGGCGAGCAATCAGCCCCAGCATTTT.

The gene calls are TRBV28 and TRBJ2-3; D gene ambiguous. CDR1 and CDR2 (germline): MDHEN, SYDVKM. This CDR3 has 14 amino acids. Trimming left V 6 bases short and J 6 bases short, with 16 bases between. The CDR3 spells CASSFFGFSDTQYF. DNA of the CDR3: TGTGCCAGCAGCTTCTTCGGGTTTTCGGATACGCAGTATTTT.

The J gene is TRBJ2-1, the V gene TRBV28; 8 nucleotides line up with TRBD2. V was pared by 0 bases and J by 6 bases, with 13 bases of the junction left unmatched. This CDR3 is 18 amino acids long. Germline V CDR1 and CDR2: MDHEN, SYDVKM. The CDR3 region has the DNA TGTGCCAGCAGTTTATGGCCCAAATGGAGCGGGAGTCGCAATGAGCAGTTCTTC. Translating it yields CASSLWPKWSGSRNEQFF.

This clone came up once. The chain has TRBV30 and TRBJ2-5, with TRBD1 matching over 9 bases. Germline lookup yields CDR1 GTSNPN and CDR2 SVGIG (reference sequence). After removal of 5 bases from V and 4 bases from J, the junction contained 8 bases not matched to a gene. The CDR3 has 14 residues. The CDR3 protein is CAWAAGTGTETQYF. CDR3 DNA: TGTGCCTGGGCCGCGGGGACAGGGACAGAGACCCAGTACTTC.

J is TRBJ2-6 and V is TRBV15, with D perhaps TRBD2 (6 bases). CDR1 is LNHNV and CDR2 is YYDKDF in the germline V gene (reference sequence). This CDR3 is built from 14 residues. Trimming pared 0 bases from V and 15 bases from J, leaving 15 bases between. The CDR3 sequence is CATSREGGRDPLTF. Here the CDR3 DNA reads TGTGCCACCAGCAGAGAGGGGGGACGGGACCCCCTGACTTTC.

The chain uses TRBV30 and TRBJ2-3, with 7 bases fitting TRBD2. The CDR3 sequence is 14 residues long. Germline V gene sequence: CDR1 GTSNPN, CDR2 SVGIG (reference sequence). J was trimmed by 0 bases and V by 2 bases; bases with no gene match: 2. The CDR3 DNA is TGTGCCTGGAGTCAAGCGGGGAGCACAGATACGCAGTATTTT. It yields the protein CAWSQAGSTDTQYF.

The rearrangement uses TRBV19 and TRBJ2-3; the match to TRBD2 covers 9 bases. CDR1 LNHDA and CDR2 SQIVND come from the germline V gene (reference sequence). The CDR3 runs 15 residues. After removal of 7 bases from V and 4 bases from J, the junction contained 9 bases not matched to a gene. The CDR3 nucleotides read TGTGCCAGTAAAAACCGGGGACTAGCTTCAGATACGCAGTATTTT. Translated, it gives CASKNRGLASDTQYF.

CDR3 coding DNA: TGTGCCAGCAGTGGTTTGGGACAGGGGTTCACCGGGGAGCTGTTTTTT. This translates into CASSGLGQGFTGELFF. The rearrangement uses TRBV25-1 and TRBJ2-2; 10 bases are shared with TRBD1. J gave up 4 bases and V 4 bases, and 6 bases lay outside the gene matches. CDR1 and CDR2 (germline): MGHDK, SYGVNS. The CDR3 runs to 16 residues. Drawing the rest from reference TRBV25-1 and TRBJ2-2, the complete variable domain is EADIYQTPRYLVIGTGKKITLECSQTMGHDKMYWYQQDPGMELHLIHYSYGVNSTEKGDLSSESTVSRIRTEHFPLTLESARPSHTSQYLCASSGLGQGFTGELFFGEGSRLTVL.

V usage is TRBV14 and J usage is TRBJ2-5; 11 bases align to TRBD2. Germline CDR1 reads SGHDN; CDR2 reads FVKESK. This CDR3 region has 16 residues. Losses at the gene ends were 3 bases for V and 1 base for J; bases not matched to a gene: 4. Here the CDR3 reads CASSHPGLAAQETQYF. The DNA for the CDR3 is TGTGCCAGCAGCCACCCGGGACTAGCGGCCCAAGAGACCCAGTACTTC.

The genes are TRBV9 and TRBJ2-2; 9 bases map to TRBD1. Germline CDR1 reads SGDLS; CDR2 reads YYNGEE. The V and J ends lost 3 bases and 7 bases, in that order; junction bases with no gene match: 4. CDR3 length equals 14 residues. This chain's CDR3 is CASSAGTGNGELFF. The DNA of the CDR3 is TGTGCCAGCAGCGCGGGGACAGGGAACGGGGAGCTGTTTTTT.

Written as DNA, the CDR3 is TGTGCCAGCAGCTTAGATGGGATCGCAGGGGAGACCCAGTACTTC. It is translated as CASSLDGIAGETQYF. This chain connects TRBV11-2 to TRBJ2-5; tentative D call: TRBD1 (5 bases). The CDR3 runs 15 residues. Germline CDR1 reads SGHAT; CDR2 reads FQNNGV. The germline V and J ends were trimmed by 0 bases and 5 bases, with 13 bases remaining between them.

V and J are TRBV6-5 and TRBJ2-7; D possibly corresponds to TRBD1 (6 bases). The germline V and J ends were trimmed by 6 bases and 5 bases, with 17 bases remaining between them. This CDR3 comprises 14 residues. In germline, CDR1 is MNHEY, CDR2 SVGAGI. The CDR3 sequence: CASSSGRPGDEQYF. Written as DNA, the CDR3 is TGTGCCAGCAGCTCGGGACGGCCAGGGGACGAGCAGTACTTC.

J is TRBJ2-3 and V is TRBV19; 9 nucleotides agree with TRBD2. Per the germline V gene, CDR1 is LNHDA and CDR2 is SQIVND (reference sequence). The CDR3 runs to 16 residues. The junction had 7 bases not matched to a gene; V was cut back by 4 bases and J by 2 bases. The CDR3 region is CASSNRREGVTDTQYF. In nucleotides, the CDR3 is TGTGCCAGTAGTAATAGGCGGGAGGGAGTCACAGATACGCAGTATTTT. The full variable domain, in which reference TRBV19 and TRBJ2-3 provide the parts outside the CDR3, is DGGITQSPKYLFRKEGQNVTLSCEQNLNHDAMYWYRQDPGQGLRLIYYSQIVNDFQKGDIAEGYSVSREKKESFPLTVTSAQKNPTAFYLCASSNRREGVTDTQYFGPGTRLTVL.

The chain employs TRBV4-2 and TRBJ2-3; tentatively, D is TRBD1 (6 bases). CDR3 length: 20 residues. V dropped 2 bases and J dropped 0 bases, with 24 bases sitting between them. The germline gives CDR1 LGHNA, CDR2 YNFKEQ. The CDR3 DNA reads TGTGCCAGCAGCCAATCAATTAGGGGGTTCCGGGACGGTAGCACAGATACGCAGTATTTT. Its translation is CASSQSIRGFRDGSTDTQYF.

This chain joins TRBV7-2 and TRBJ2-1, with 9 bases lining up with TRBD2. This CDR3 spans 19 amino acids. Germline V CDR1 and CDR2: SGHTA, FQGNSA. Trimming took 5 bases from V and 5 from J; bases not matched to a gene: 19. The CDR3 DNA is TGTGCCAGCAGCCCAAGACTAGCGGCCTTTTTGAAGGGTAACAATGAGCAGTTCTTC. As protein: CASSPRLAAFLKGNNEQFF.

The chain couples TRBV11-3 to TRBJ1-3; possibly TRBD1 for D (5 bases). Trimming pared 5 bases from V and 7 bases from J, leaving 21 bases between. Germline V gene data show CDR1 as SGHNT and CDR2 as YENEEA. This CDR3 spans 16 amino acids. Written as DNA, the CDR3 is TGTGCCAGCAGCCCACCCTCCCGTGGGGCGTTTAACACCATATATTTT. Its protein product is CASSPPSRGAFNTIYF.

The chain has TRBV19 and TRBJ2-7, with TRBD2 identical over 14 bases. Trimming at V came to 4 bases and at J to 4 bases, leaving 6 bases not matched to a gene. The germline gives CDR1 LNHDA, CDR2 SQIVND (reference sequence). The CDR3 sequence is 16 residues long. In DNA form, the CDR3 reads TGTGCCAGTAGTACGCCCGGGACTAGCGGGAGTTACGAGCAGTACTTC. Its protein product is CASSTPGTSGSYEQYF.

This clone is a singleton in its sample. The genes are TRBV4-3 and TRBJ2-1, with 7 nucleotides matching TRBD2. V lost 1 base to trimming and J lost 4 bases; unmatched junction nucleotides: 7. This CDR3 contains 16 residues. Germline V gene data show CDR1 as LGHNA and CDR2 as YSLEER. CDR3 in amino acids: CASSQVPTSTYNEQFF. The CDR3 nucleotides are TGCGCCAGCAGCCAAGTGCCGACTAGCACTTACAATGAGCAGTTCTTC.

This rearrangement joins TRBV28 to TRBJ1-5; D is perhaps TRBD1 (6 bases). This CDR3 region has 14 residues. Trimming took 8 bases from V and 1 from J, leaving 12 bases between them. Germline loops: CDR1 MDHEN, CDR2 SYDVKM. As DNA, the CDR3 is TGTGCCAGCGAACAGGGAGGGAGCAATCAGCCCCAGCATTTT. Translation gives CASEQGGSNQPQHF.